The 8 T cell receptor beta chains presented below share a single source sample, sequenced in a study of T cell changes during pregnancy in multiple sclerosis. Sequencing used immunoSEQ multiplex PCR; TCRdb keeps in-frame clones, though not all of them. The sample comprises 80,000 to 95,000 clones, roughly 96% of which are singletons, and approximately 1% rests with the top ten. Sequenced here: peripheral blood, sampled in the second trimester of pregnancy. Receptors originate from a female donor with multiple sclerosis, enrolled in a pregnancy study.

This sequence joins TRBV7-2 and TRBJ2-2; D call uncertain. CDR3 size: 15 residues. The V end lost 3 bases, the J end lost 1 base, and 9 bases lay between the germline ends. The germline gives CDR1 SGHTA, CDR2 FQGNSA. The CDR3 here is CASSFSLRNTGELFF. Here the CDR3 DNA reads TGTGCCAGCAGCTTTTCCCTACGGAACACCGGGGAGCTGTTTTTT. Filled out from reference TRBV7-2 and TRBJ2-2, the complete variable domain reads GAGVSQSPSNKVTEKGKDVELRCDPISGHTALYWYRQSLGQGLEFLIYFQGNSAPDKSGLPSDRFSAERTGGSVSTLTIQRTQQEDSAVYLCASSFSLRNTGELFFGEGSRLTVL.

This rearrangement joins TRBV4-3 to TRBJ2-4; no clear D gene. The CDR3 has 14 residues. Between the trimmed V and J ends, which lost 3 bases and 6 bases, there was a span of 12 bases. CDR1 LGHNA and CDR2 YSLEER come from the germline V gene. The DNA for the CDR3 is TGCGCCAGCAGCCAGATGGGCCGTCCAAACATTCAGTACTTC. Its translation is CASSQMGRPNIQYF.

The J gene is TRBJ2-7, the V gene TRBV6-1, with 7 bases identical to TRBD1. V trimming: 6 bases; J trimming: 5 bases; junction bases outside the gene matches: 7. Germline values: CDR1 MNHNS, CDR2 SASEGT. The CDR3 is 13 residues long. The CDR3 DNA follows: TGTGCCAGCAGGATGACAGGGACCCACGAGCAGTACTTC. Translation gives CASRMTGTHEQYF.

This clone was seen only once. The rearrangement joins TRBV7-9 to TRBJ1-4; D ambiguous. The CDR3 consists of 14 residues. CDR1 and CDR2 from the germline V gene are SEHNR and FQNEAQ (reference sequence). Deletions cut 6 bases from V and 4 bases from J, with 12 bases between. This chain's CDR3 is CASSGQPINEKLFF. In DNA, the CDR3 is TGTGCCAGCAGTGGGCAGCCTATTAATGAAAAACTGTTTTTT. The whole variable domain, filled in from reference TRBV7-9 and TRBJ1-4, reads DTGVSQNPRHKITKRGQNVTFRCDPISEHNRLYWYRQTLGQGPEFLTYFQNEAQLEKSRLLSDRFSAERPKGSFSTLEIQRTEQGDSAMYLCASSGQPINEKLFFGSGTQLSVL.

CDR3 bases: TGTGCCAGCAGCCCCTTACGGTCAACTAATGAAAAACTGTTTTTT. Translating gives CASSPLRSTNEKLFF. The chain links TRBV11-2 to TRBJ1-4; D unclear. V lost 5 bases and J 0 bases, leaving 10 bases between the germline ends. The germline CDR1 and CDR2 sequences are SGHAT and FQNNGV. The CDR3 consists of 15 residues. The complete variable domain, with remaining parts taken from reference TRBV11-2 and TRBJ1-4, reads EAGVAQSPRYKIIEKRQSVAFWCNPISGHATLYWYQQILGQGPKLLIQFQNNGVVDDSQLPKDRFSAERLKGVDSTLKIQPAKLEDSAVYLCASSPLRSTNEKLFFGSGTQLSVL.

The CDR3 region has the DNA TGTGCCAGCAGTCCCCCTAGCGGGAGAGACGAGCAGTACTTC. It codes for CASSPPSGRDEQYF. The chain couples TRBV28 to TRBJ2-7; TRBD2 matches at 10 bases. The CDR3 sequence is 14 residues long. Trimming took 5 bases from V and 5 from J; bases not matched to a gene: 6. From germline, CDR1 is MDHEN and CDR2 SYDVKM.

This chain joins TRBV10-3 and TRBJ2-1, with 10 bases identical to TRBD2. The CDR3 is 19 amino acids. Germline-derived CDR1 and CDR2 are ENHRY and SYGVKD. The V segment lost 0 bases and the J segment 8 bases; nucleotides outside the gene matches: 16. The CDR3 DNA reads TGTGCCATCAGTGAGTCCACAGGGGGGGTTCTAGCGGGAGTCTATGAGCAGTTCTTC. This gives the protein CAISESTGGVLAGVYEQFF.

CDR3 nucleotide sequence: TGTGCCACCAGCAGGGGGAGAAGTACGCAGTATTTT. Translated, it gives CATSRGRSTQYF. J is TRBJ2-3 and V is TRBV15; the D gene is possibly TRBD2 (5 bases). The CDR3 extends over 12 amino acids. Germline CDR1 is LNHNV and CDR2 is YYDKDF (reference sequence). V lost 3 bases and J lost 8, with 9 bases in between. Full variable domain (missing parts from reference TRBV15 and TRBJ2-3): DAMVIQNPRYQVTQFGKPVTLSCSQTLNHNVMYWYQQKSSQAPKLLFHYYDKDFNNEADTPDNFQSRRPNTSFCFLDIRSPGLGDTAMYLCATSRGRSTQYFGPGTRLTVL.